One sample yielded the 4 T cell receptor beta chains listed below, sequenced in a study of blood T cell repertoires in COVID-19. The repertoire was sequenced with immunoSEQ multiplex PCR; TCRdb's copy has only in-frame clones and lacks some. The sample holds 310,000 or so clones; roughly 84% are singletons and the top ten take 1%. Sequencing was carried out using peripheral blood. All receptors derive from a middle-aged man with active or convalescent COVID-19.

This chain connects TRBV19 to TRBJ1-6; D remains unclear. Germline CDR1 reads LNHDA; CDR2 reads SQIVND (reference sequence). This CDR3 contains 13 residues. Trimming removed 3 bases at V and 6 bases at J, with 6 bases between. This chain's CDR3 is CASSIGLNSPLHF. CDR3 nucleotide sequence: TGTGCCAGTAGTATCGGACTTAATTCACCCCTCCACTTT.

J is TRBJ1-3 and V is TRBV6-6; D remains unclear. Germline V gives CDR1 MNHNY, CDR2 SVGAGI (reference sequence). CDR3 length: 14 amino acids. Trimming pared 3 bases from V and 1 base from J, leaving 7 bases between. The CDR3 sequence: CASSYGESGNTIYF. The CDR3 region has the DNA TGTGCCAGCAGTTATGGAGAATCTGGAAACACCATATATTTT.

The chain links TRBV28 to TRBJ2-7; 11 bases map to TRBD2. There are 16 residues in the CDR3. V dropped 5 bases and J dropped 8; count of bases not matched to a gene: 14. Per germline, CDR1 MDHEN and CDR2 SYDVKM. CDR3 nucleotide sequence: TGTGCCAGCAGTCCTACCTTACTAGCGGGAGACCACAAGCAGTACTTC. Its translation is CASSPTLLAGDHKQYF.

This chain uses TRBV19 with TRBJ2-2; the D gene is possibly TRBD1 (5 bases). V was pared by 4 bases and J by 7 bases, with 16 bases between. The CDR3 spans 15 residues. Germline CDR1 and CDR2: LNHDA and SQIVND (reference sequence). CDR3: CASSTRDGHDGELFF. In nucleotides, the CDR3 is TGTGCCAGTAGTACCAGGGATGGCCACGACGGGGAGCTGTTTTTT.